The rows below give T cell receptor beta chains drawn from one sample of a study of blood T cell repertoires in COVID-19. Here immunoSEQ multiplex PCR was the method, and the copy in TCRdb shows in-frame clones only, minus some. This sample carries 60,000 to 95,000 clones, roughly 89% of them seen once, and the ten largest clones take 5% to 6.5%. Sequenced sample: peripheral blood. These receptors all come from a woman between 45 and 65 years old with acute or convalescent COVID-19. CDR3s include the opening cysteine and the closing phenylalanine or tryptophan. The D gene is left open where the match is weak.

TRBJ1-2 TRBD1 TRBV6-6 CASSLQGAKGYTF TGTGCCAGCAGTCTACAGGGGGCGAAAGGCTACACCTTC
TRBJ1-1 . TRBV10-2 CASNRQLNTEAFF TGCGCCAGCAATCGACAGCTGAACACTGAAGCTTTCTTT
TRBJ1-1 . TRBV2 CASTLQGGRTEAFF TGTGCCAGCACCTTACAGGGCGGGCGCACTGAAGCTTTCTTT
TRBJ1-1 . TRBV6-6 CASSYTVVRGNTEAFF TGTGCCAGCAGTTACACGGTGGTCAGGGGGAACACTGAAGCTTTCTTT
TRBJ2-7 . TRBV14 CASSQVHPEQYF TGTGCCAGCAGCCAAGTCCATCCCGAGCAGTACTTC
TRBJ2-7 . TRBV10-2 CASSEGSYEQYF TGCGCCAGCAGTGAGGGCAGTTACGAGCAGTACTTC
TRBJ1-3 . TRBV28 CASSLGQLRNTIYF TGTGCCAGCAGTTTAGGACAGTTGAGAAACACCATATATTTT
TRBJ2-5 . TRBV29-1 CSVFYSSQNQETQYF TGCAGCGTTTTCTACTCTTCACAGAACCAAGAGACCCAGTACTTC
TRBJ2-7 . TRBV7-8 CASSPHSYEQYF TGTGCCAGCAGCCCCCACTCCTACGAGCAGTACTTC
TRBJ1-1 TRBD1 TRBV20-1 CSASPRTGVNTEAFF TGCAGTGCTAGTCCCCGGACAGGGGTGAACACTGAAGCTTTCTTT
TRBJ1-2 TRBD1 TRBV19 CASSIGQGNGYTF TGTGCCAGTAGTATAGGACAGGGGAATGGCTACACCTTC